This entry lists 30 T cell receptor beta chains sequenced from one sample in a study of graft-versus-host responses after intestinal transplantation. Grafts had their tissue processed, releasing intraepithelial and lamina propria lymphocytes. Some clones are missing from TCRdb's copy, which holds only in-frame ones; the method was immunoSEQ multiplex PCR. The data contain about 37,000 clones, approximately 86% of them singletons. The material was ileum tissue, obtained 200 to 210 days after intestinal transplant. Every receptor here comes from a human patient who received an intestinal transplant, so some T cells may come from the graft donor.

For the CDR3, the DNA is TGTGCCAGCTCGGAAGGACAGGGGAAGTTTGGAAACACCATATATTTT. Protein sequence: CASSEGQGKFGNTIYF. This chain uses TRBV18 with TRBJ1-3; 9 positions agree with TRBD1. CDR1 and CDR2 (germline): KGHSH, LQKENI. V shed 6 bases and J 3 bases; nucleotides not matched to a gene: 9. The CDR3 totals 16 residues.

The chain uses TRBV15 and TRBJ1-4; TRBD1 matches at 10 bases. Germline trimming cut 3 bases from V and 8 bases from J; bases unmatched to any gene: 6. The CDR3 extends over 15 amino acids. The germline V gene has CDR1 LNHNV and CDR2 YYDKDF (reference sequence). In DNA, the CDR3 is TGTGCCACCAGCAGGTTAGACAGGGGGCTGGAAAAACTGTTTTTT. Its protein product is CATSRLDRGLEKLFF.

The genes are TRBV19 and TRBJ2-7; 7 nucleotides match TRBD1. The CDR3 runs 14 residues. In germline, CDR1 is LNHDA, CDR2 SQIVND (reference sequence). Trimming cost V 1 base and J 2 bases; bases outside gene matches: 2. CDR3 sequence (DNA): TGTGCCAGTAGTATAGGACAGGGTGCCTACGAGCAGTACTTC. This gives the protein CASSIGQGAYEQYF.

The CDR3 here is CASRGTVNTGELFF. CDR3 DNA sequence: TGTGCCAGCAGAGGGACAGTGAACACCGGGGAGCTGTTTTTT. The chain employs TRBV7-3 and TRBJ2-2; TRBD1 agrees at 7 bases. The V gene end was trimmed by 6 bases and the J gene end by 1 base; junction bases not matched to a gene: 2. CDR1 and CDR2 from the germline V gene are SGHTA and FQGTGA. The CDR3 is 14 residues long. The whole variable domain, remainder taken from reference TRBV7-3 and TRBJ2-2, is GAGVSQTPSNKVTEKGKYVELRCDPISGHTALYWYRQSLGQGPEFLIYFQGTGAADDSGLPNDRFFAVRPEGSVSTLKIQRTERGDSAVYLCASRGTVNTGELFFGEGSRLTVL.

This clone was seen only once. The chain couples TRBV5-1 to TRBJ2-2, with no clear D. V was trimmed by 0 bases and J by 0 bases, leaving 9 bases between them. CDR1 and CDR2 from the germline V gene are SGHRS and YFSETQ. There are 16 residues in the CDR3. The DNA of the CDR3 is TGCGCCAGCAGCTTGGGGCCTAGAACGAACACCGGGGAGCTGTTTTTT. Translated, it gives CASSLGPRTNTGELFF.

The CDR3 DNA sequence: TGTGCCAGCACCATGACTAGCGCAGAGACCCAGTACTTC. It yields the protein CASTMTSAETQYF. The rearrangement joins TRBV2 to TRBJ2-5; 8 nucleotides match TRBD2. The CDR3 is made up of 13 amino acids. CDR1 is SNHLY and CDR2 is FYNNEI in the germline V gene. V shed 7 bases and J 4 bases; nucleotides not matched to a gene: 5.

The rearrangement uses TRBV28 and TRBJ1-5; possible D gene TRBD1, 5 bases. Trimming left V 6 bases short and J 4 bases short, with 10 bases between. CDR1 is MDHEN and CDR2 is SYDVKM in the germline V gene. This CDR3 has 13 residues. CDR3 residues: CASSPGGNQPQHF. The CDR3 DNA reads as TGTGCCAGCAGCCCCGGGGGAAATCAGCCCCAGCATTTT.

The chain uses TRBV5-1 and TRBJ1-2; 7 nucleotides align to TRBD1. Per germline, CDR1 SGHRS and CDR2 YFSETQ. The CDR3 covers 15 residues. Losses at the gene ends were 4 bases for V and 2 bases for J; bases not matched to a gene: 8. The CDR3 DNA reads TGCGCCAGCAGCGACCAAAAACAGGGGAACTATGGCTACACCTTC. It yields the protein CASSDQKQGNYGYTF.

The CDR3 DNA reads as TGTGCCAGCAGCTTGGGCAGTTTGGATAGGACAGATACGCAGTATTTT. Residues: CASSLGSLDRTDTQYF. This chain uses TRBV5-4 with TRBJ2-3; D call uncertain. CDR1 is SGHNT and CDR2 is YYREEE in the germline V gene (reference sequence). V was pared by 0 bases and J by 3 bases, with 14 bases between. The CDR3 runs 16 residues.

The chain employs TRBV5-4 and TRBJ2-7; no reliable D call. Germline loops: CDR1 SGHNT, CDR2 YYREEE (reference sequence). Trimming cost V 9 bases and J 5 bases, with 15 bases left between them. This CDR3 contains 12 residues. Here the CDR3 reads CATRRMGDEQYF. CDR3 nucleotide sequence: TGTGCCACCCGCCGAATGGGTGACGAGCAGTACTTC.

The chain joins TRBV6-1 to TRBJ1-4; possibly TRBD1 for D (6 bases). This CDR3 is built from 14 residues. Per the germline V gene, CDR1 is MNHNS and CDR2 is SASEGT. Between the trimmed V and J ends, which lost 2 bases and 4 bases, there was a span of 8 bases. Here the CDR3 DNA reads TGTGCCAGCAGTGAACAGGGGAATAATGAAAAACTGTTTTTT. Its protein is CASSEQGNNEKLFF.

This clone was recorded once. CDR3 nucleotide sequence: TGTGCCAGCAGTGATGGGGCAGGGGGATCGGCCGCAAGCTTTGGCTACACCTTC. Protein product: CASSDGAGGSAASFGYTF. The genes are TRBV2 and TRBJ1-2; 7 bases align to TRBD1. The V and J ends lost 3 bases and 7 bases, in that order; junction bases with no gene match: 20. CDR3 size: 18 residues. CDR1 and CDR2 (germline): SNHLY, FYNNEI.

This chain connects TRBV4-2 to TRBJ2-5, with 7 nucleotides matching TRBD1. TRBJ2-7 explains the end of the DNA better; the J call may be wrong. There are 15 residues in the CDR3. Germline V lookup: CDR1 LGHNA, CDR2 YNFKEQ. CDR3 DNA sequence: TGTGCCAGCAGCCAAGTTATCAGCAGGGGGAACGAGCAGTACTTC. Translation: CASSQVISRGNEQYF.

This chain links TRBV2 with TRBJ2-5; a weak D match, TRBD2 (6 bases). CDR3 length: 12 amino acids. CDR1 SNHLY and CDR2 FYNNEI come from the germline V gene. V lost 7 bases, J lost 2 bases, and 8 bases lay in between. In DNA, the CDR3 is TGTGCCAGCACCGCGGGGCAAGAGACCCAGTACTTC. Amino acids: CASTAGQETQYF.

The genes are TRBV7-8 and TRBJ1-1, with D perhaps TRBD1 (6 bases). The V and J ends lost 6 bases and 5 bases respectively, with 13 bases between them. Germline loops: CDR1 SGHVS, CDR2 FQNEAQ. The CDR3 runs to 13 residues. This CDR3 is CASSQGMGTEAFF. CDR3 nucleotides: TGTGCCAGCAGTCAGGGGATGGGGACTGAAGCTTTCTTT.

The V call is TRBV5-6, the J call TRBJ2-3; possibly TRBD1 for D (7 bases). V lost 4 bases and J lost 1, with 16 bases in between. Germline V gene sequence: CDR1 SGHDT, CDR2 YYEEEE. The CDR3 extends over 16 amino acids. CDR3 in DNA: TGTGCCAGCAGCCTCTCAGGGGGGAGTCGCACAGATACGCAGTATTTT. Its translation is CASSLSGGSRTDTQYF.

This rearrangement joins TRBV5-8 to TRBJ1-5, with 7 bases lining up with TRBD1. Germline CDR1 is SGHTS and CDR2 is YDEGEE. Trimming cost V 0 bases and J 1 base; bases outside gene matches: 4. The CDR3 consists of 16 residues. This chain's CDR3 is CASSLGGTASNQPQHF. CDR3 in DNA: TGTGCCAGCAGCTTGGGGGGGACAGCCAGCAATCAGCCCCAGCATTTT.

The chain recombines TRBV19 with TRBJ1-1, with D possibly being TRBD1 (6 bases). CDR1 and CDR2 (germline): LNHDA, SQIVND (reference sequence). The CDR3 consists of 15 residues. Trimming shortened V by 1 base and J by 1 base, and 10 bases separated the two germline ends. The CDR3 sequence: CASSIVAGANTEAFF. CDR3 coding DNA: TGTGCCAGTAGTATAGTAGCGGGGGCGAACACTGAAGCTTTCTTT.

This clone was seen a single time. The CDR3 protein is CASSRGRNHEQYF. CDR3 DNA: TGTGCCAGCAGCCGTGGGCGAAACCACGAGCAGTACTTC. The chain links TRBV7-6 to TRBJ2-7; D is ambiguous. The germline V and J ends were trimmed by 5 bases and 5 bases, with 13 bases remaining between them. This CDR3 region has 13 residues. The germline CDR1 and CDR2 sequences are SGHVS and FNYEAQ. Full variable domain (remainder filled in from reference TRBV7-6 and TRBJ2-7): GAGVSQSPRYKVTKRGQDVALRCDPISGHVSLYWYRQALGQGPEFLTYFNYEAQQDKSGLPNDRFSAERPEGSISTLTIQRTEQRDSAMYRCASSRGRNHEQYFGPGTRLTVT.

CDR3: CASSLQGRDGYTF. CDR3 in DNA: TGTGCCAGCAGTTTACAGGGTCGCGATGGCTACACCTTC. This sequence joins TRBV28 and TRBJ1-2; D might be TRBD1 (5 bases). Trimming left V 2 bases short and J 6 bases short, with 10 bases between. The CDR3 length is 13 residues. Germline V lookup: CDR1 MDHEN, CDR2 SYDVKM.

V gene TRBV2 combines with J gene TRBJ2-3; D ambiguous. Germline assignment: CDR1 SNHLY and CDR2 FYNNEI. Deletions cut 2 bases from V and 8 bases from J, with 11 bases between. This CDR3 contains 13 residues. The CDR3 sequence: CASSEKLYGTQYF. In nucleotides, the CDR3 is TGTGCCAGCAGTGAAAAACTATATGGTACGCAGTATTTT. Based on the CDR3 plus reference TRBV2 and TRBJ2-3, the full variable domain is EPEVTQTPSHQVTQMGQEVILRCVPISNHLYFYWYRQILGQKVEFLVSFYNNEISEKSEIFDDQFSVERPDGSNFTLKIRSTKLEDSAMYFCASSEKLYGTQYFGPGTRLTVL.

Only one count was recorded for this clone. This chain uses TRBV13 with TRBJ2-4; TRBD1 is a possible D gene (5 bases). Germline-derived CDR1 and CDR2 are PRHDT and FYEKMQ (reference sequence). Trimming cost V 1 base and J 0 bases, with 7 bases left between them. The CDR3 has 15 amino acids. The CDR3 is CASSLAGLAKNIQYF. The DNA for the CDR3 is TGTGCCAGCAGCTTAGCAGGGCTAGCCAAAAACATTCAGTACTTC.

DNA for the CDR3: TGTGCCAGCAGGCGAGGGGACCCGAACACCGGGGAGCTGTTTTTT. Translation: CASRRGDPNTGELFF. V usage is TRBV6-1 and J usage is TRBJ2-2, with D possibly being TRBD1 or TRBD2 (5 bases each). Trimming took off 6 bases at V and 0 bases at J, with 11 bases between the two ends. Germline lookup yields CDR1 MNHNS and CDR2 SASEGT. The length of the CDR3 is 15 residues.

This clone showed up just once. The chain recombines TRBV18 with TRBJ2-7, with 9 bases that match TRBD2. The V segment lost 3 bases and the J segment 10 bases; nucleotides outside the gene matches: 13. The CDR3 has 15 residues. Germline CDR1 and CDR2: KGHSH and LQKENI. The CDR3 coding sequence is TGTGCCAGCTCACCTTCCGGGGGTAGCGGGGGCCCTCAGTACTTC. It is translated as CASSPSGGSGGPQYF.

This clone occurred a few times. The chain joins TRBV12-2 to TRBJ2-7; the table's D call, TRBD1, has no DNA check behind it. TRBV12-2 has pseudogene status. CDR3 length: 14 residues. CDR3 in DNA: TGTGCAAGTCGCTTAGCGCAGGGGGCCTACGAGCAGTACTTC. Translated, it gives CASRLAQGAYEQYF.

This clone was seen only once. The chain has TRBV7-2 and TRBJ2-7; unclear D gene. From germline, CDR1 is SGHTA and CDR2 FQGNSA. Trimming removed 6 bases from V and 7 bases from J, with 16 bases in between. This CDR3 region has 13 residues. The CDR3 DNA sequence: TGTGCCAGCAGTCTCATTTCGGGTTGGGAGCAGTACTTC. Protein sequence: CASSLISGWEQYF.

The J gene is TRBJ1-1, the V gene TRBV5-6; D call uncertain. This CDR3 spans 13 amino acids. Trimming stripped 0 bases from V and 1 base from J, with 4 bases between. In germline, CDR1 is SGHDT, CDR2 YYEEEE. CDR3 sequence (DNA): TGTGCCAGCAGCTTGGGGTCGAACACTGAAGCTTTCTTT. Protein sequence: CASSLGSNTEAFF.

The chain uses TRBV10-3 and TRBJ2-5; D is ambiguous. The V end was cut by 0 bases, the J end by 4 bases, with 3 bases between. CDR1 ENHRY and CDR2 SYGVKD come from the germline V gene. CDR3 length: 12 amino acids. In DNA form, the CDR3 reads TGTGCCATCAGTGAGTCGAGAGAGACCCAGTACTTC. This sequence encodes CAISESRETQYF.

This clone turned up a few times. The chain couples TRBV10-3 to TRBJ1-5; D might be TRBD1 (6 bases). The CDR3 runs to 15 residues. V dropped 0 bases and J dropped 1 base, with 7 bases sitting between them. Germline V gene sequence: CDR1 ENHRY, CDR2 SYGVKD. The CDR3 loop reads CAISESGGSNQPQHF. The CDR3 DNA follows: TGTGCCATCAGTGAGTCTGGGGGCAGCAATCAGCCCCAGCATTTT.

The CDR3 is CATSRDLNTEAFF. CDR3 sequence (DNA): TGTGCCACCAGCAGAGACCTGAACACTGAAGCTTTCTTT. This rearrangement joins TRBV15 to TRBJ1-1; the D is unclear. V was shortened by 0 bases and J by 0 bases, with 2 bases between the two germline ends. This CDR3 comprises 13 residues. Germline V gene data show CDR1 as LNHNV and CDR2 as YYDKDF (reference sequence).